This TCR beta chain is drawn from a study of blood T cell repertoires in COVID-19. Under the authors' procedure: Amplification of reference gene primers was used by the study to estimate nucleated cell counts. Libraries were prepared by immunoSEQ multiplex PCR; TCRdb keeps only in-frame clonotypes and omits some of them. The DNA was the basis for D and trimming; V, J and clone size are from that table. The repertoire has 200,000 to 250,000 clones, around 84% of them found once; the top ten carry over 2.5%. The CDR3 consists of 16 residues. Germline lookup yields CDR1 MDHEN and CDR2 SYDVKM. V gave up 5 bases and J gave up 0 bases; unmatched junction bases: 4.

The chain recombines TRBV28 with TRBJ2-7; 13 nucleotides match TRBD2. The material sequenced was peripheral blood. The receptor was isolated from a man aged 50 to 59 who had recovered from COVID-19. The CDR3 is CASSGGLAGNSYEQYF. For the CDR3, the DNA is TGTGCCAGCAGTGGGGGACTAGCGGGAAACTCCTACGAGCAGTACTTC.